The 15 T cell receptor beta chains in this list originate from one sample, sequenced in a study of regulatory T cells in long-lasting Graves disease. CDR3-region Arm-PCR and iRepertoire HTBI primers produced the TCR beta libraries. A single record per CDR3 protein comes from TCRdb applying MiXCR to the multiplex PCR reads. The table has about half a million distinct CDR3 sequences, around 11% seen once. Sample time point: newly diagnosed GD, antithyroid drugs for less than 3 months. After RNA was extracted from PBMCs, the TCR library was made from it. These sequences were also reported in another study, on T cells in Graves' hyperthyroidism and ophthalmopathy.

The source was peripheral blood mononuclear cells (PBMCs), collected at new diagnosis, from a patient treated with antithyroid drugs. These receptors all stem from a woman between 25 and 40 years old with Graves disease.

This clonotype was counted many times. The gene calls are TRBV7-2 and TRBJ2-7; 8 nucleotides line up with TRBD1. Trimming took 0 bases from V and 0 from J; bases not matched to a gene: 4. Germline CDR1 and CDR2: SGHTA and FQGNSA. The CDR3 totals 16 residues. CDR3 amino acids: CASSLARTGSSYEQYF. CDR3 in DNA: TGTGCCAGCAGCTTAGCGAGGACAGGGAGCTCCTACGAGCAGTACTTC. The whole variable domain, filled in from reference TRBV7-2 and TRBJ2-7, reads GAGVSQSPSNKVTEKGKDVELRCDPISGHTALYWYRQSLGQGLEFLIYFQGNSAPDKSGLPSDRFSAERTGGSVSTLTIQRTQQEDSAVYLCASSLARTGSSYEQYFGPGTRLTVT.

The table lists this clonotype with many counts. The gene calls are TRBV10-3 and TRBJ2-7; D call uncertain. CDR1 and CDR2 from the germline V gene are ENHRY and SYGVKD. V shed 4 bases and J shed 4 bases, with 11 bases lying between them. The CDR3 runs to 13 residues. Here the CDR3 reads CAISVSTSYEQYF. DNA for the CDR3: TGTGCCATCAGTGTCAGTACATCGTACGAGCAGTACTTC.

This clonotype occurred a few times. The genes are TRBV20-1 and TRBJ2-7; TRBD1 matches at 7 bases. V gave up 6 bases and J gave up 4 bases; unmatched junction bases: 9. Germline-derived CDR1 and CDR2 are DFQATT and SNEGSKA (reference sequence). CDR3 length equals 13 residues. CDR3 amino acids: CSATRTGAYEQYF. The CDR3, as DNA: TGCAGTGCAACCAGGACAGGAGCGTACGAGCAGTACTTC.

This clonotype was counted a few times. The rearrangement joins TRBV19 to TRBJ1-1; 9 bases are a match to TRBD1. This CDR3 has 13 amino acids. Germline CDR1 reads LNHDA; CDR2 reads SQIVND (reference sequence). J was trimmed by 5 bases and V by 7 bases; bases with no gene match: 5. The CDR3 region has the DNA TGTGCCAGTATTGGGACAGGGAGTACTGAAGCTTTCTTT. Residues: CASIGTGSTEAFF.

In regard to this clonotype: This may come from a read error, since a much larger clone is one base off. The chain employs TRBV19 and TRBJ2-1; D not certain. Germline CDR1 reads LNHDA; CDR2 reads SQIVND (reference sequence). This CDR3 has 12 amino acids. CDR3 nucleotide sequence: TGTGTCAGTAGTATCTCCTACAATGAGCAGTTCTTC. This sequence encodes CVSSISYNEQFF.

The rearrangement links TRBV30 to TRBJ1-2; 8 bases fit TRBD1. The CDR3 is 14 residues long. The V gene end was trimmed by 3 bases and the J gene end by 7 bases; junction bases not matched to a gene: 10. From germline, CDR1 is GTSNPN and CDR2 SVGIG (reference sequence). The CDR3, as DNA: TGTGCCTGGAGGGCGCCGGACAGGGTGGTTGGCTACACCTTC. It codes for CAWRAPDRVVGYTF.

This clonotype showed up many times. The chain couples TRBV7-2 to TRBJ2-7, with unresolved D. With 5 bases removed from V and 7 bases from J, the gap between germline ends came to 18 bases. The germline gives CDR1 SGHTA, CDR2 FQGNSA. This CDR3 is built from 14 residues. The CDR3 region is CASSQDRGHEEQYF. CDR3 in DNA: TGTGCCAGCAGCCAGGACCGCGGTCATGAGGAGCAGTACTTC.

This clonotype showed up many times. The chain employs TRBV5-1 and TRBJ2-3; unclear D gene. The CDR3 length is 11 residues. The germline gives CDR1 SGHRS, CDR2 YFSETQ. V dropped 5 bases and J dropped 3 bases, with 4 bases sitting between them. CDR3: CASRATDTQYF. The CDR3 DNA reads as TGCGCCAGCAGGGCAACAGATACGCAGTATTTT.

This clonotype was seen many times. V gene TRBV20-1 combines with J gene TRBJ2-7; 7 bases map to TRBD2. Losses at the gene ends were 0 bases for V and 4 bases for J; bases not matched to a gene: 12. The CDR3 extends over 16 amino acids. Germline V lookup: CDR1 DFQATT, CDR2 SNEGSKA (reference sequence). The CDR3 DNA reads TGCAGTGCTAGAGATACGCTAGCGGAAAGTTTTTACGAGCAGTACTTC. Translated, it gives CSARDTLAESFYEQYF.

This clonotype was counted ten times or more. The V and J genes are TRBV2 and TRBJ2-7; 8 bases match TRBD2. Trimming cost V 2 bases and J 3 bases; bases outside gene matches: 6. The CDR3 covers 15 residues. Germline loops: CDR1 SNHLY, CDR2 FYNNEI. The CDR3 DNA reads as TGTGCCAGCAGTGAAACGGGGGGGCTTAACTACGAGCAGTACTTC. Protein product: CASSETGGLNYEQYF.

This clonotype was found a few times. This chain joins TRBV6-1 and TRBJ1-3, with D unresolved. The CDR3 sequence is 15 residues long. CDR1 is MNHNS and CDR2 is SASEGT in the germline V gene. The germline V and J ends were trimmed by 4 bases and 0 bases, with 10 bases remaining between them. DNA for the CDR3: TGTGCCAGCAGTGTCTGGGTCGTCTCTGGAAACACCATATATTTT. Translating it yields CASSVWVVSGNTIYF.

The table lists this clonotype with many counts. The genes are TRBV29-1 and TRBJ2-5; 11 bases align to TRBD2. Germline V gives CDR1 SQVTM, CDR2 ANQGSEA. The CDR3 loop spans 12 amino acids. J gave up 4 bases and V 6 bases, and 1 base lay outside the gene matches. Written as DNA, the CDR3 is TGCAGCGTAGGGACTAGCGGAGAGACCCAGTACTTC. The encoded protein is CSVGTSGETQYF.

This clonotype was found a few times. The gene calls are TRBV7-9 and TRBJ2-1; D remains ambiguous. Deletions cut 7 bases from V and 5 bases from J, with 18 bases between. The CDR3 runs 15 residues. CDR1 is SEHNR, CDR2 FQNEAQ, per germline (reference sequence). For the CDR3, the DNA is TGTGCCAGCACCCCAACCAGTTTTAGAGACAATGAGCAGTTCTTC. This gives the protein CASTPTSFRDNEQFF.

About this clonotype itself: A much larger clone is a single base away; this may be a read error. The CDR3 region has the DNA TGTGCCAGCAGTGATTCACGGCTCCCTGGGGCCAACGTCCTGACTTTC. Protein product: CASSDSRLPGANVLTF. The chain employs TRBV2 and TRBJ2-6; D remains ambiguous. Germline V gene data show CDR1 as SNHLY and CDR2 as FYNNEI. The V end lost 3 bases, the J end lost 2 bases, and 11 bases lay between the germline ends. The length of the CDR3 is 16 residues.

The chain combines TRBV30 with TRBJ2-5, with TRBD2 identical over 8 bases. Germline V gene sequence: CDR1 GTSNPN, CDR2 SVGIG (reference sequence). The CDR3 runs 19 residues. The J segment lost 2 bases and the V segment lost 0 bases, leaving 17 bases of the junction unmatched. The chain's CDR3 is CAWSVRRVFGRGLQETQYF. CDR3 in DNA: TGTGCCTGGAGTGTTCGTCGTGTTTTCGGGAGGGGGTTACAAGAGACCCAGTACTTC.